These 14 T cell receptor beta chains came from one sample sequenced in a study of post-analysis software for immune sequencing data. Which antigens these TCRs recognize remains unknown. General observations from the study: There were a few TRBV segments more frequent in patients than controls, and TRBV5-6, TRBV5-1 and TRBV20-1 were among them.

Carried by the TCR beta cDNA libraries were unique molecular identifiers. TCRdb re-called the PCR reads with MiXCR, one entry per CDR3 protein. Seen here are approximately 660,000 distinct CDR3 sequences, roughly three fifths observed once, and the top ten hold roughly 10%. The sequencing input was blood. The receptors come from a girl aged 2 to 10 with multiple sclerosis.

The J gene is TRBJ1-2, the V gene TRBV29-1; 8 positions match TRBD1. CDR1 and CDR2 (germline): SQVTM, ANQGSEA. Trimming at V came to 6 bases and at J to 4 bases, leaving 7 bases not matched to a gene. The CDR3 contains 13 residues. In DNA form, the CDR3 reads TGCAGCGTGGCCGGGACAGGTAGCTATGGCTACACCTTC. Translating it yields CSVAGTGSYGYTF.

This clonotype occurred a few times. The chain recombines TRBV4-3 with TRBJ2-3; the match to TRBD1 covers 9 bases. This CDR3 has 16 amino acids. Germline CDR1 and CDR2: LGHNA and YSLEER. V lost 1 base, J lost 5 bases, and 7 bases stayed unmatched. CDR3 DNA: TGCGCCAGCAGCCAAGTGTGGGACAGGGTAGGAGATACGCAGTATTTT. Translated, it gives CASSQVWDRVGDTQYF.

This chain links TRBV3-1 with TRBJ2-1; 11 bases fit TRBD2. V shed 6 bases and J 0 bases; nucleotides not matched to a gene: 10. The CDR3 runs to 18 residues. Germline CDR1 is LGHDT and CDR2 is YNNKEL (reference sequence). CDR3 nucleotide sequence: TGTGCCAGCAGTCCAGCCCTACTAGCGGGAGTCTCCTACAATGAGCAGTTCTTC. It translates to CASSPALLAGVSYNEQFF.

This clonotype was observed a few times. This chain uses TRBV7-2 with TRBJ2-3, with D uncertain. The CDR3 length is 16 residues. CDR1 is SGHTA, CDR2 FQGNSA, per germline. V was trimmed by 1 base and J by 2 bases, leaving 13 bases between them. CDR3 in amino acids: CASSLGGALLTDTQYF. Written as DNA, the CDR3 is TGTGCCAGCAGCTTAGGAGGAGCGCTTCTCACAGATACGCAGTATTTT.

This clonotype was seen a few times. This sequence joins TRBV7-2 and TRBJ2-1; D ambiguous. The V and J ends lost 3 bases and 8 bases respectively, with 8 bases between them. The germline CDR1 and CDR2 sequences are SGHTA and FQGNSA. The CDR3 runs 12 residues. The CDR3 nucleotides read TGTGCCAGCAGCTTGTCTGACCATGAGCAGTTCTTC. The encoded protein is CASSLSDHEQFF.

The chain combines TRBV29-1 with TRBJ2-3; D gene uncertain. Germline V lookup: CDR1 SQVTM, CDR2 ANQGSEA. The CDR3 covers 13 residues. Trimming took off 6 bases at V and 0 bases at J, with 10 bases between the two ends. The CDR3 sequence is CSVYGSSTDTQYF. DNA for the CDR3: TGCAGCGTATACGGATCTAGCACAGATACGCAGTATTTT.

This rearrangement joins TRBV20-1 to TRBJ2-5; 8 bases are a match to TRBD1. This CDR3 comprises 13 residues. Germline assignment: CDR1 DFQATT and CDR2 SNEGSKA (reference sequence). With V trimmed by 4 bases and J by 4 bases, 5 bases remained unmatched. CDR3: CSAIYTGGETQYF. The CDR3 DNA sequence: TGCAGTGCTATTTATACAGGGGGAGAGACCCAGTACTTC.

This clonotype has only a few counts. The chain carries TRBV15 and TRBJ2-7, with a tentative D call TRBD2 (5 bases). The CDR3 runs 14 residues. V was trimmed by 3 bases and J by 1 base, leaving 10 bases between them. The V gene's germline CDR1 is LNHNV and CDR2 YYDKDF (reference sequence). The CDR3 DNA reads TGTGCCACCAGCAGGGACCGGGGTTCCTACGAGCAGTACTTC. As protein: CATSRDRGSYEQYF.

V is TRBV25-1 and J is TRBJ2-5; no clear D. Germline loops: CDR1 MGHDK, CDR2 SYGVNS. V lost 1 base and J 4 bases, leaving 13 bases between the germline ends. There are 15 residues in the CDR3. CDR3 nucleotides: TGTGCCAGCAGTGAATCGGTTGGTGCCGGAGAGACCCAGTACTTC. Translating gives CASSESVGAGETQYF.

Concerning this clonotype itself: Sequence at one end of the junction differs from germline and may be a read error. This CDR3 reads CASGQDGGSDAQYF. CDR3 in DNA: TGCGCCAGCGGCCAAGACGGTGGGTCAGATGCGCAGTATTTT. This chain uses TRBV4-3 with TRBJ2-3, with D uncertain. Germline V gene sequence: CDR1 LGHNA, CDR2 YSLEER. This CDR3 is built from 14 residues.

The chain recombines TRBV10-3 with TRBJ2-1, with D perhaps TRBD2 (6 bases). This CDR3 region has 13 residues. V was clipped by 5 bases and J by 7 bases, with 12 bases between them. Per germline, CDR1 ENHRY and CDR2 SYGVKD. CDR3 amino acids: CAISIGRDNEQFF. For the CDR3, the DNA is TGTGCCATCAGTATAGGGCGGGATAATGAGCAGTTCTTC.

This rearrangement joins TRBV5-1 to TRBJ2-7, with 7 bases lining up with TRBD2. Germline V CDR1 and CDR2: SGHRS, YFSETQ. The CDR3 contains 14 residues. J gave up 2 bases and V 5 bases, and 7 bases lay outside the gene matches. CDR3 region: CASRRGRGAYEQYF. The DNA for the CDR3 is TGCGCCAGCAGAAGGGGACGGGGGGCCTACGAGCAGTACTTC.

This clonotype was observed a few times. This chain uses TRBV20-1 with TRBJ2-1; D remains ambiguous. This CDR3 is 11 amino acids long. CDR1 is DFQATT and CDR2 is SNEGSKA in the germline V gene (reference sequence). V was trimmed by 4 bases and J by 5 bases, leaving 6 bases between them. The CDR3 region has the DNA TGCAGTGCTAAGGTCCACAATGAGCAGTTCTTC. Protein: CSAKVHNEQFF.

CDR3 amino acids: CASSRPPEGSGEAFF. The CDR3 DNA reads as TGTGCCAGTAGTAGGCCTCCGGAGGGTTCCGGTGAAGCTTTCTTT. J is TRBJ1-1 and V is TRBV19, with unresolved D. CDR1 and CDR2 (germline): LNHDA, SQIVND (reference sequence). The CDR3 is 15 residues long. V was cut by 4 bases and J by 7 bases, with 19 bases left in between.